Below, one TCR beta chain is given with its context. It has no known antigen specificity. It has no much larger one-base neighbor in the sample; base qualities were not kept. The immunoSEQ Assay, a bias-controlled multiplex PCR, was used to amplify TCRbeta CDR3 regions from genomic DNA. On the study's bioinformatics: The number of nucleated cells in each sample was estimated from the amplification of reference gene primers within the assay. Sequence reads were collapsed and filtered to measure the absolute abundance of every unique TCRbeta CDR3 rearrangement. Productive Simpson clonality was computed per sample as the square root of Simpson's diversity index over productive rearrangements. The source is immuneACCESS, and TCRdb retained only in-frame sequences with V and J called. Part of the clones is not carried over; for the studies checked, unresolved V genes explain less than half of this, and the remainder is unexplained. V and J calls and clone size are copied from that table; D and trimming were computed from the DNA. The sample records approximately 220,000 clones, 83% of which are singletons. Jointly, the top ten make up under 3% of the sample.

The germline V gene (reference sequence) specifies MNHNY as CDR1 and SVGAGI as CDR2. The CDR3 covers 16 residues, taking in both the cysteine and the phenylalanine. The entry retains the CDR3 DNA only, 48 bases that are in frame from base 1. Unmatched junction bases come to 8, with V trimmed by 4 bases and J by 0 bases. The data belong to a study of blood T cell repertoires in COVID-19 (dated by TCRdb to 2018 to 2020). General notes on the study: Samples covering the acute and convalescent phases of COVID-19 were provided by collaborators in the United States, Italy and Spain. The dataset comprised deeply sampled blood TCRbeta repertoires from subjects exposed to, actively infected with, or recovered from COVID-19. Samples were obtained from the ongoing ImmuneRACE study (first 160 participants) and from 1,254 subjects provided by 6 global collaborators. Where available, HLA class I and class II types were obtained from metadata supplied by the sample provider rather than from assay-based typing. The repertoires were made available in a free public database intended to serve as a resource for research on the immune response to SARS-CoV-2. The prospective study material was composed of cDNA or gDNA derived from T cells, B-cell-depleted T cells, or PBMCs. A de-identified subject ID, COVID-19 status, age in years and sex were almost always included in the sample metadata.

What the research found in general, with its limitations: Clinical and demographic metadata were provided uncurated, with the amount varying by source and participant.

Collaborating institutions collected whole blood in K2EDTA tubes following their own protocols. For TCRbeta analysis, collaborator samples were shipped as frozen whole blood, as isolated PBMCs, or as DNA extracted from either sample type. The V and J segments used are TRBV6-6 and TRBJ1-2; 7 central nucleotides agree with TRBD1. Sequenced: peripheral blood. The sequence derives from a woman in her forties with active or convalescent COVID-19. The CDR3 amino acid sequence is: CASSSPQGKANYGYTF. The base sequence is TGTGCCAGCAGTTCGCCACAGGGGAAGGCTAACTATGGCTACACCTTC.